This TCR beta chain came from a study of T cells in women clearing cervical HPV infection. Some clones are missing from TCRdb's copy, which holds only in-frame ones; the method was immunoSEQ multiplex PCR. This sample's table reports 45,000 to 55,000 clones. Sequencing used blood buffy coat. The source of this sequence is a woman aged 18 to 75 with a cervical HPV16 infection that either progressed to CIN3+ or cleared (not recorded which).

The CDR3 loop reads CATRGAVGSDTQYF. The CDR3 bases that were read are TGTGCCACCAGAGGGGCGGTCGGTTCAGATACG. The chain recombines TRBV10-3 with TRBJ2-3; tentatively, D is TRBD1 or TRBD2 (5 bases each). The read ends 3 residues early relative to the CDR3; the germline J gene fills the gap. Trimming stripped 10 bases from V and 4 bases from J, with 18 bases between. CDR1 ENHRY and CDR2 SYGVKD come from the germline V gene. CDR3 size: 14 residues.